Presented here are 20 T cell receptor beta chains from one specimen sequenced in a study of cytomegalovirus exposure and HLA in healthy donors. The study ran its PCR with 60 Vbeta and 13 Jbeta primers. Produced via immunoSEQ multiplex PCR; TCRdb's table is partial and in-frame only. This table lists about 20,000 clones. The sequencing sample was made of PBMCs. Receptor source: a man between 60 and 70 years old in good health and CMV-seropositive.

The chain is built from TRBV9 and TRBJ1-2, with 7 bases fitting TRBD1. V was pared by 3 bases and J by 4 bases, with 6 bases of the junction left unmatched. The CDR3 is 14 amino acids. The V gene's germline CDR1 is SGDLS and CDR2 YYNGEE. The CDR3 DNA reads TGTGCCAGCAGCGAGCAGGGGGGCGCCTATGGCTACACCTTC. Its translation is CASSEQGGAYGYTF.

Worth noting for this clone: One end of the junction is discordant with germline, which a read error may explain. This sequence joins TRBV28 and TRBJ1-5, with 7 bases lining up with TRBD1. CDR3 length equals 12 residues. Per the germline V gene, CDR1 is MDHEN and CDR2 is SYDVKM. The CDR3 nucleotides read TGTGCCAGCAGTTTACCGGACAGGCGCGAGCAATTT. It specifies CASSLPDRREQF.

The CDR3 nucleotides are TGTGCCAGTACCTCGGACAGGGGGATGAACACTGAAGCTTTCTTT. This gives the protein CASTSDRGMNTEAFF. V is TRBV19 and J is TRBJ1-1; 10 bases are a match to TRBD1. This CDR3 is 15 amino acids long. Trimming cost V 7 bases and J 0 bases; bases outside gene matches: 5. Germline V gives CDR1 LNHDA, CDR2 SQIVND (reference sequence). The full variable domain, its missing parts supplied by reference TRBV19 and TRBJ1-1, is DGGITQSPKYLFRKEGQNVTLSCEQNLNHDAMYWYRQDPGQGLRLIYYSQIVNDFQKGDIAEGYSVSREKKESFPLTVTSAQKNPTAFYLCASTSDRGMNTEAFFGQGTRLTVV.

This chain uses TRBV30 with TRBJ1-4; D unclear. Trimming took off 8 bases at V and 7 bases at J, with 20 bases between the two ends. Germline V gives CDR1 GTSNPN, CDR2 SVGIG (reference sequence). The CDR3 loop spans 14 amino acids. CDR3 protein: CASTPRGKGEKLFF. The CDR3 DNA sequence: TGTGCCAGTACCCCCAGAGGGAAGGGTGAAAAACTGTTTTTT.

The rearrangement joins TRBV5-6 to TRBJ2-7, with 8 positions matching TRBD1. The CDR3 extends over 15 amino acids. The J segment lost 7 bases and the V segment lost 0 bases, leaving 9 bases of the junction unmatched. Per germline, CDR1 SGHDT and CDR2 YYEEEE. CDR3: CASSLASAGGREQYF. CDR3 nucleotides: TGTGCCAGCAGCTTGGCATCGGCAGGGGGCAGGGAGCAGTACTTC.

The rearrangement links TRBV6-1 to TRBJ1-3, with 7 nucleotides matching TRBD1. Looked up from germline, CDR1 is MNHNS and CDR2 is SASEGT. CDR3 length: 15 residues. The J segment lost 1 base and the V segment lost 4 bases, leaving 4 bases of the junction unmatched. The CDR3 sequence is CASSAGGVSGNTIYF. The CDR3 DNA reads TGTGCCAGCAGTGCAGGGGGAGTTTCTGGAAACACCATATATTTT.

The chain employs TRBV6-1 and TRBJ2-7; D possibly corresponds to TRBD2 (5 bases). The V gene's germline CDR1 is MNHNS and CDR2 SASEGT. Trimming removed 0 bases from V and 5 bases from J, with 8 bases in between. This CDR3 has 13 amino acids. The CDR3 DNA reads as TGTGCCAGCAGTGAAGCGCACGGGGACGAGCAGTACTTC. Residues: CASSEAHGDEQYF.

V gene TRBV15 combines with J gene TRBJ2-5; D possibly corresponds to TRBD2 (6 bases). Trimming shortened V by 5 bases and J by 8 bases, and 15 bases separated the two germline ends. The CDR3 runs 13 residues. CDR1 is LNHNV and CDR2 is YYDKDF in the germline V gene (reference sequence). The CDR3 spells CATSGEVLLTQYF. DNA of the CDR3: TGTGCCACCAGCGGGGAGGTCCTTCTTACCCAGTACTTC.

V and J are TRBV25-1 and TRBJ2-3, with 7 bases fitting TRBD2. The length of the CDR3 is 16 residues. Germline V lookup: CDR1 MGHDK, CDR2 SYGVNS. V was clipped by 1 base and J by 7 bases; unmatched bases: 11. The CDR3 is CASSELGLAEGNTQYF. In DNA form, the CDR3 reads TGTGCCAGCAGTGAATTAGGGCTAGCGGAAGGAAATACGCAGTATTTT.

J is TRBJ1-1 and V is TRBV28; TRBD1 aligns across 8 bases. The CDR3 has 14 residues. Germline V gene data show CDR1 as MDHEN and CDR2 as SYDVKM. V gave up 8 bases and J gave up 0 bases; unmatched junction bases: 5. CDR3 amino acids: CASSQGGVNTEAFF. The CDR3 DNA reads TGTGCCAGCTCACAGGGGGGGGTGAACACTGAAGCTTTCTTT.

The genes are TRBV29-1 and TRBJ2-5, with 9 bases aligning to TRBD2. The end of the DNA is better explained by TRBJ2-7, so the J call may be wrong. The length of the CDR3 is 14 residues. The germline V gene encodes CDR1 SQVTM and CDR2 ANQGSEA. The CDR3 protein is CSVFHSGSSYEQYF. CDR3 nucleotide sequence: TGCAGCGTTTTCCATAGCGGGAGCTCCTACGAGCAGTACTTC.

V is TRBV25-1 and J is TRBJ2-5, with 11 bases lining up with TRBD1. The CDR3 contains 15 residues. V lost 7 bases and J lost 0; bases outside the gene matches: 4. CDR1 is MGHDK, CDR2 SYGVNS, per germline. CDR3 bases: TGTGCCAGCAAAGGGACAGGGGGGTACCAAGAGACCCAGTACTTC. The encoded protein is CASKGTGGYQETQYF.

The genes are TRBV6-6 and TRBJ1-2; D gene unclear. Trimming left V 5 bases short and J 8 bases short, with 9 bases between. Germline values: CDR1 MNHNY, CDR2 SVGAGI (reference sequence). The CDR3 is 11 amino acids. In DNA form, the CDR3 reads TGTGCCAGCAGTGAAACTCGAGGCTACACCTTC. Its translation: CASSETRGYTF.

The chain recombines TRBV10-3 with TRBJ1-2; possibly TRBD1 for D (6 bases). Trimming pared 3 bases from V and 0 bases from J, leaving 11 bases between. The CDR3 sequence is 15 residues long. Germline lookup yields CDR1 ENHRY and CDR2 SYGVKD. The DNA for the CDR3 is TGTGCCATCAGTGACGTGGACAGAGCTAACTATGGCTACACCTTC. It codes for CAISDVDRANYGYTF.

The chain recombines TRBV30 with TRBJ2-5; D unclear. Germline CDR1 and CDR2: GTSNPN and SVGIG (reference sequence). The CDR3 is made up of 12 amino acids. V was cut by 5 bases and J by 2 bases, with 9 bases left in between. The CDR3 DNA follows: TGTGCCTGGGGGTCGGGTCAAGAGACCCAGTACTTC. Translated: CAWGSGQETQYF.

About this clone itself: Germline is not matched at one junction end, which may reflect a read error. The chain employs TRBV19 and TRBJ1-5; 7 nucleotides agree with TRBD1. Germline CDR1 LNHDA, CDR2 SQIVND (reference sequence). The CDR3 loop spans 14 amino acids. For the CDR3, the DNA is TGTGCCAGTAGTATGGGGACAGCCCCCCAATCTCCAAATTTT. Protein product: CASSMGTAPQSPNF.

This chain links TRBV7-9 with TRBJ1-1, with TRBD1 identical over 9 bases. Looked up from germline, CDR1 is SEHNR and CDR2 is FQNEAQ (reference sequence). This CDR3 is built from 17 residues. Trimming at V came to 4 bases and at J to 0 bases, leaving 9 bases not matched to a gene. The CDR3 loop reads CASSSRDGTGMNTEAFF. DNA of the CDR3: TGTGCCAGCAGCTCTCGGGACGGGACAGGGATGAACACTGAAGCTTTCTTT.

For this clone: Other DNA variants within this sample encode the same CDR3. The chain employs TRBV4-1 and TRBJ2-7; 8 nucleotides line up with TRBD2. The V segment lost 0 bases and the J segment 2 bases; nucleotides outside the gene matches: 6. From germline, CDR1 is MGHRA and CDR2 YSYEKL. The CDR3 spans 16 residues. Here the CDR3 DNA reads TGCGCCAGCAGCCAAGAACCCAGCGGGAGTGCCTACGAGCAGTACTTC. Protein: CASSQEPSGSAYEQYF.

The chain uses TRBV5-1 and TRBJ2-7; 7 bases match TRBD1. V lost 5 bases to trimming and J lost 1 base; unmatched junction nucleotides: 3. CDR1 is SGHRS and CDR2 is YFSETQ in the germline V gene. This CDR3 spans 13 amino acids. The CDR3 is CASSPGQSYEQYF. CDR3 nucleotides: TGCGCCAGCAGTCCGGGACAGTCCTACGAGCAGTACTTC.

The J gene is TRBJ2-1, the V gene TRBV19; 10 positions match TRBD2. This CDR3 spans 15 amino acids. Germline V lookup: CDR1 LNHDA, CDR2 SQIVND (reference sequence). The J segment lost 9 bases and the V segment lost 3 bases, leaving 8 bases of the junction unmatched. The CDR3 loop reads CASSMGLASSIEQFF. CDR3 in DNA: TGTGCCAGTAGTATGGGACTAGCGAGCTCGATTGAGCAGTTCTTC.